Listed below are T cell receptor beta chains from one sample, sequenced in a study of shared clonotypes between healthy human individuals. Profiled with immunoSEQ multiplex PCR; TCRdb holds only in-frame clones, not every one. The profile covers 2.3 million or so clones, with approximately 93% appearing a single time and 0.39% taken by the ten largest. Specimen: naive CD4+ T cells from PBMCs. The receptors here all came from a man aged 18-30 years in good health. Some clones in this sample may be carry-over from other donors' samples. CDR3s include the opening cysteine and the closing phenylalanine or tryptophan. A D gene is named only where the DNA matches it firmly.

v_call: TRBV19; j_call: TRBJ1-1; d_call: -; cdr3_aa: CASSMGTDPREAFF
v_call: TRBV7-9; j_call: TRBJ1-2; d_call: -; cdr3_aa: CASSHLAGSGYPYGYTF
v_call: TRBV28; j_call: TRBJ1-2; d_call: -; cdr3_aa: CASSLLSSYTF
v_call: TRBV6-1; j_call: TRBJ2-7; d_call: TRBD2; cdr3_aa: CASSEGLAGVYEQYF
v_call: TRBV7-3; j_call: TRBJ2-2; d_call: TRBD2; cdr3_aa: CASSPSLAVANTGELFF
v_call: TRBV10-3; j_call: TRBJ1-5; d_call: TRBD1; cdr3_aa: CAIRQGDNQPQHF
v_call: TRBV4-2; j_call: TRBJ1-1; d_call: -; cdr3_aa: CASSSHPRAGNTEAFF
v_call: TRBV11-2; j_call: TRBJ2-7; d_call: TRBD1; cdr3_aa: CASSPDRGPSDEQYF
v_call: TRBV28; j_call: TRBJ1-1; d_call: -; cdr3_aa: CASSLSDTEAFF
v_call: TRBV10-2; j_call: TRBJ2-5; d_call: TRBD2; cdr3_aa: CASSESRFAGGWETQYF
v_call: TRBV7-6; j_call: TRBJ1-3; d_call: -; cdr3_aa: CASSLSWDAGNTIYF
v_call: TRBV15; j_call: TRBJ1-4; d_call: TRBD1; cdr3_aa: CATGRTGVEKLFF
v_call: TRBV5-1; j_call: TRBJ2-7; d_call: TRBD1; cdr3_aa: CASSGDRATYEQYF
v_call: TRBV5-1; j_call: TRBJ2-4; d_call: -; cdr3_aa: CASSEAGAKNIQYF